Listed below are T cell receptor beta chains from one sample, sequenced in a study of T-cell memory formation after mild COVID-19. Each CDR3 protein gets one entry after TCRdb re-called the 5' RACE reads with MiXCR. The sample holds under 450,000 distinct CDR3 sequences, approximately 22% seen once. The specimen sequenced was PBMCs or a T cell subset sorted from them (not recorded which). The receptors derive from a man between 18 and 35 years old who had mild COVID-19 (a few samples of this study predate the infection). Cell type and time point are not known. Each CDR3 is given with its conserved first and last residue. The D gene is left open where the match is weak. Some rows mark clone size as missing; the rest say once, few, many or name a class of expanded clone.

j_call | clone_size | v_call | cdr3_length | d_call | cdr3_aa | cdr3_nt
TRBJ1-2 | once | TRBV12-3/TRBV12-4 | 11 | - | CASSPGTSPTF | TGTGCCAGCAGCCCCGGGACAAGCCCCACCTTC
TRBJ2-3 | many | TRBV7-9 | 14 | - | CASSSGLHTDTQYF | TGTGCCAGCAGCTCGGGACTGCACACAGATACGCAGTATTTT
TRBJ1-5 | few | TRBV12-3/TRBV12-4 | 13 | - | CASSSEVGQPQHF | TGTGCCAGCAGCTCGGAGGTGGGTCAGCCCCAGCATTTT
TRBJ2-2 | few | TRBV12-3/TRBV12-4 | 15 | - | CASSVWEAPTGELFF | TGTGCCAGCAGTGTATGGGAGGCCCCGACCGGGGAGCTGTTTTTT
TRBJ1-3 | - | TRBV2 | 15 | - | CASSASDGTGNTIYF | TGTGCCAGCAGTGCGTCAGACGGGACCGGAAACACCATATATTTT
TRBJ1-2 | few | TRBV12-3/TRBV12-4 | 12 | TRBD1 | CATERDRDGYTF | TGTGCCACCGAAAGGGACAGGGATGGCTACACCTTC
TRBJ2-3 | - | TRBV7-9 | 17 | TRBD1 | CASSSRTGGVFTDTQYF | TGTGCCAGCAGCTCCAGGACAGGGGGCGTTTTCACAGATACGCAGTATTTT
TRBJ1-1 | many | TRBV6-2/TRBV6-3 | 15 | - | CASSPLAGSGTEAFF | TGTGCCAGCAGTCCCTTGGCAGGGAGTGGCACTGAAGCTTTCTTT
TRBJ1-1 | - | TRBV7-6 | 14 | TRBD1 | CASSSGQTNTEAFF | TGTGCCAGCAGTTCGGGACAGACGAACACTGAAGCTTTCTTT
TRBJ2-5 | few | TRBV7-9 | 15 | - | CASCQAGAPQETQYF | TGTGCCAGTTGCCAGGCGGGGGCCCCTCAAGAGACCCAGTACTTC
TRBJ2-3 | - | TRBV10-1 | 14 | - | CASSEKSNTDTQYF | TGCGCCAGCAGTGAGAAGTCCAACACAGATACGCAGTATTTT